The 31 T cell receptor beta chains reported below all come from one sample, sequenced in a study of CXCR3-negative and CXCR3-positive naive CD8 T cells. The method, 5' RACE with UMI labels, was used to prepare the TRB cDNA libraries. TCRdb re-analyzed the 5' RACE reads; it lists each CDR3 protein once, without DNA. The sample totals some 7,000 distinct CDR3 sequences. What was sequenced was naive CXCR3- CD8+ T cells from blood. This sample's subset: CD45RO-CCR7+CD27+CD95- naive CD8+ T cells lacking CXCR3 (TNR3-). The receptors originated from a human donor in good health. Some clones in this sample may be carry-over from other donors' samples.

The V gene is TRBV11-2, the J gene TRBJ2-7; the TCRdb call, TRBD1, lacks DNA for checking. Per germline, CDR1 SGHAT and CDR2 FQNNGV. This CDR3 region has 14 residues. CDR3 amino acids: CASSPSPDGYEQYF. Full variable domain (remainder filled in from reference TRBV11-2 and TRBJ2-7): EAGVAQSPRYKIIEKRQSVAFWCNPISGHATLYWYQQILGQGPKLLIQFQNNGVVDDSQLPKDRFSAERLKGVDSTLKIQPAKLEDSAVYLCASSPSPDGYEQYFGPGTRLTVT.

This chain joins TRBV27 and TRBJ1-1; there is no DNA to check the TCRdb D call of TRBD1. The CDR3 runs to 17 residues. From germline, CDR1 is MNHEY and CDR2 SMNVEV (reference sequence). CDR3 amino acids: CASSSGTAGLKNTEAFF.

This chain links TRBV28 with TRBJ2-2; checking the TCRdb D call of TRBD1 is not possible without DNA. Germline V CDR1 and CDR2: MDHEN, SYDVKM. This CDR3 is built from 15 residues. This CDR3 reads CASAGDSLNTGELFF.

The gene calls are TRBV29-1 and TRBJ2-2; the D call from TCRdb, TRBD1, cannot be confirmed without DNA. Germline values: CDR1 SQVTM, CDR2 ANQGSEA. The CDR3 contains 11 residues. CDR3 residues: CSGQGAGELFF.

Judged by frequency, this clonotype is medium-sized. This sequence joins TRBV29-1 and TRBJ2-3; TCRdb picks TRBD1, but there is no DNA to check that call. The CDR3 consists of 13 residues. Germline CDR1 and CDR2: SQVTM and ANQGSEA. The CDR3 protein is CSGVPGNTDTQYF.

The rearrangement joins TRBV20-1 to TRBJ1-5; TCRdb's D call, TRBD1, is unchecked because there is no DNA. This CDR3 is built from 14 residues. Germline V lookup: CDR1 DFQATT, CDR2 SNEGSKA (reference sequence). The CDR3 region is CSASPREGNQPQHF.

The chain is built from TRBV23-1 and TRBJ2-1. TRBV23-1 is an ORF, with its function uncertain. This CDR3 contains 16 residues. The CDR3 protein is CASSQTSGSSYNEQFF.

V is TRBV29-1 and J is TRBJ1-1; TCRdb indicates TRBD1, and absent DNA this call remains unverified. Germline V CDR1 and CDR2: SQVTM, ANQGSEA. CDR3 size: 12 residues. The CDR3 is CSVAPGGTEAFF.

The chain recombines TRBV7-3 with TRBJ2-1; TCRdb designates TRBD1, a call that cannot be tested without DNA. Germline assignment: CDR1 SGHTA and CDR2 FQGTGA. This CDR3 has 12 residues. The CDR3 here is CASSPGGTEQFF.

This clonotype is labeled medium-sized based on frequency. This chain joins TRBV27 and TRBJ2-7. Germline CDR1 reads MNHEY; CDR2 reads SMNVEV (reference sequence). The CDR3 has 15 residues. This CDR3 reads CASRESGNPNLGQYF.

The chain recombines TRBV19 with TRBJ2-1. This CDR3 spans 16 amino acids. In germline, CDR1 is LNHDA, CDR2 SQIVND (reference sequence). CDR3 sequence: CASSPTFLSSYNEQFF.

The CDR3 loop reads CSVDVGTGGQPQHF. V gene TRBV29-1 combines with J gene TRBJ1-5; the D gene TCRdb calls, TRBD1, cannot be checked with no DNA. The CDR3 sequence is 14 residues long. Germline lookup yields CDR1 SQVTM and CDR2 ANQGSEA. Filled out from reference TRBV29-1 and TRBJ1-5, the complete variable domain reads SAVISQKPSRDICQRGTSLTIQCQVDSQVTMMFWYRQQPGQSLTLIATANQGSEATYESGFVIDKFPISRPNLTFSTLTVSNMSPEDSSIYLCSVDVGTGGQPQHFGDGTRLSIL.

This clonotype is medium-sized by frequency. The chain recombines TRBV29-1 with TRBJ2-5; the D gene TCRdb calls, TRBD1, cannot be checked with no DNA. The CDR3 sequence is 13 residues long. Per germline, CDR1 SQVTM and CDR2 ANQGSEA. CDR3 region: CSATGQGLETQYF.

Its frequency marks this clonotype as medium-sized. This rearrangement joins TRBV10-2 to TRBJ1-1; with no DNA, the TCRdb D assignment of TRBD1 cannot be verified. The length of the CDR3 is 13 residues. Germline CDR1 WSHSY, CDR2 SAAADI. The CDR3 loop is CASRQGGYTEAFF.

This clonotype is medium-sized by frequency. The chain employs TRBV5-1 and TRBJ2-3; TCRdb indicates TRBD1, and absent DNA this call remains unverified. This CDR3 has 15 amino acids. Per germline, CDR1 SGHRS and CDR2 YFSETQ. CDR3 region: CASSLLGGGPDTQYF. Complete variable domain (other parts from reference TRBV5-1 and TRBJ2-3): KAGVTQTPRYLIKTRGQQVTLSCSPISGHRSVSWYQQTPGQGLQFLFEYFSETQRNKGNFPGRFSGRQFSNSRSEMNVSTLELGDSALYLCASSLLGGGPDTQYFGPGTRLTVL.

CDR3 protein: CASSQVPENTEAFF. This rearrangement joins TRBV4-2 to TRBJ1-1. Per the germline V gene, CDR1 is LGHNA and CDR2 is YNFKEQ. The CDR3 contains 14 residues.

The chain has TRBV5-1 and TRBJ2-1; TCRdb indicates TRBD2, and absent DNA this call remains unverified. CDR3 size: 15 residues. Germline V lookup: CDR1 SGHRS, CDR2 YFSETQ. CDR3 sequence: CASSPSGRAGYEQFF.

This clonotype is medium-sized by frequency. CDR3 protein: CAIRLAGDNEQFF. V is TRBV10-3 and J is TRBJ2-1; the TCRdb call, TRBD2, lacks DNA for checking. CDR3 length: 13 residues. The V gene's germline CDR1 is ENHRY and CDR2 SYGVKD.

The chain joins TRBV11-2 to TRBJ1-2; TCRdb proposes TRBD1, but this gene call is untestable without DNA. The CDR3 length is 16 residues. CDR1 is SGHAT, CDR2 FQNNGV, per germline. The CDR3 reads CASSSWDRESNYGYTF.

The V call is TRBV29-1, the J call TRBJ2-1. The CDR3 sequence is 16 residues long. Germline V lookup: CDR1 SQVTM, CDR2 ANQGSEA. CDR3: CSVERGQFLSYNEQFF.

According to its frequency, this clonotype is medium-sized. This chain uses TRBV27 with TRBJ2-6; there is no DNA to check the TCRdb D call of TRBD2. CDR1 is MNHEY and CDR2 is SMNVEV in the germline V gene (reference sequence). This CDR3 spans 15 amino acids. The CDR3 is CASSLRGGGANVLTF.

The chain combines TRBV19 with TRBJ2-1. The CDR3 is made up of 14 amino acids. Germline V gene sequence: CDR1 LNHDA, CDR2 SQIVND (reference sequence). The CDR3 loop is CASSIPTLGNEQFF. Filled out from reference TRBV19 and TRBJ2-1, the complete variable domain reads DGGITQSPKYLFRKEGQNVTLSCEQNLNHDAMYWYRQDPGQGLRLIYYSQIVNDFQKGDIAEGYSVSREKKESFPLTVTSAQKNPTAFYLCASSIPTLGNEQFFGPGTRLTVL.

This clonotype is deemed medium-sized by its frequency. The chain employs TRBV7-6 and TRBJ2-1. The length of the CDR3 is 13 residues. Germline V gene sequence: CDR1 SGHVS, CDR2 FNYEAQ. CDR3 loop: CASSFAEYNEQFF.

The chain is built from TRBV13 and TRBJ1-4; no DNA is available, so the TRBD1 call from TCRdb remains unchecked. There are 16 residues in the CDR3. CDR1 is PRHDT, CDR2 FYEKMQ, per germline (reference sequence). CDR3 sequence reads: CASSRDGQGSNEKLFF.

This chain joins TRBV5-1 and TRBJ2-7; TCRdb's D call, TRBD1, is unchecked because there is no DNA. This CDR3 has 13 residues. Germline V gene sequence: CDR1 SGHRS, CDR2 YFSETQ. Here the CDR3 reads CAGRKGAPDEQYF. Variable domain in full (rest from reference TRBV5-1 and TRBJ2-7): KAGVTQTPRYLIKTRGQQVTLSCSPISGHRSVSWYQQTPGQGLQFLFEYFSETQRNKGNFPGRFSGRQFSNSRSEMNVSTLELGDSALYLCAGRKGAPDEQYFGPGTRLTVT.

This chain connects TRBV7-6 to TRBJ1-4; the TCRdb D gene call, TRBD1, has no DNA to confirm it. Germline lookup yields CDR1 SGHVS and CDR2 FNYEAQ. The CDR3 length is 14 residues. The CDR3 protein is CASSPGTIEEKLFF.

The rearrangement uses TRBV29-1 and TRBJ2-3; TCRdb's D call, TRBD2, is unchecked because there is no DNA. CDR3 length: 14 amino acids. Germline CDR1 SQVTM, CDR2 ANQGSEA. The CDR3 loop reads CSVDWRGATDTQYF.

The CDR3 reads CASSEGGFVDIEAFF. The chain has TRBV6-1 and TRBJ1-1; lacking DNA, the TRBD1 call made by TCRdb goes unchecked. Germline values: CDR1 MNHNS, CDR2 SASEGT. The CDR3 extends over 15 amino acids.

This rearrangement joins TRBV4-1 to TRBJ2-2. Germline V lookup: CDR1 MGHRA, CDR2 YSYEKL. CDR3 length equals 17 residues. CDR3 sequence: CASSQSTNPMNTGELFF.

V and J are TRBV7-6 and TRBJ1-1; TCRdb gives TRBD1 as the D gene, but with no DNA this cannot be confirmed. This CDR3 has 13 amino acids. Germline V CDR1 and CDR2: SGHVS, FNYEAQ. The CDR3 here is CASSSKTGDEAFF. The variable domain in full, with the rest retrieved from reference TRBV7-6 and TRBJ1-1, is GAGVSQSPRYKVTKRGQDVALRCDPISGHVSLYWYRQALGQGPEFLTYFNYEAQQDKSGLPNDRFSAERPEGSISTLTIQRTEQRDSAMYRCASSSKTGDEAFFGQGTRLTVV.

According to its frequency, this clonotype is medium-sized (0.01 to 0.1%). The rearrangement uses TRBV6-6 and TRBJ2-5; TCRdb's D gene call, TRBD1, goes unchecked for lack of DNA. The CDR3 totals 14 residues. Germline lookup yields CDR1 MNHNY and CDR2 SVGAGI (reference sequence). The chain's CDR3 is CASSPPDREETQYF.